What follows are 13 T cell receptor beta chains derived from one specimen sequenced in a study of T cell repertoires in cytomegalovirus infection. These receptors' targets are unknown. MiXCR, applied by TCRdb to the reads, yields one record per CDR3 protein. The repertoire holds 700,000 to 900,000 distinct CDR3 sequences, with approximately 32% as singletons. This specimen was cultured CD8+ T cells from PBMCs, taken from culture after CMV antigen stimulation. The receptors stem from a human donor in good health (CMV status not recorded). Some clones in this sample may be carry-over from other donors' samples.

CDR3 protein: CSVPLQGAPNYGYTF. In DNA form, the CDR3 reads TGCAGCGTCCCCCTCCAGGGGGCCCCAAACTATGGCTACACCTTC. This rearrangement joins TRBV29-1 to TRBJ1-2; 8 positions agree with TRBD1. The CDR3 is 15 residues long. V lost 6 bases to trimming and J lost 2 bases; unmatched junction nucleotides: 11. CDR1 is SQVTM and CDR2 is ANQGSEA in the germline V gene.

Details on this clonotype: A read error may produce the germline difference seen at one junction end. The rearrangement joins TRBV5-6 to TRBJ1-2; a weak D match, TRBD1 (5 bases). Looked up from germline, CDR1 is SGHDT and CDR2 is YYEEEE. There are 11 residues in the CDR3. DNA of the CDR3: TGTGCCAGCAGCTTGGGCCCCGGGACGGACTTC. As protein: CASSLGPGTDF.

This clonotype has only a few counts. The chain carries TRBV12-3 or TRBV12-4 and TRBJ2-2; 8 nucleotides align to TRBD2. V dropped 6 bases and J dropped 2; count of bases not matched to a gene: 5. The CDR3 has 15 residues. The DNA for the CDR3 is TGTGCCAGCAGGGTAGCGGGGCCAAACACCGGGGAGCTGTTTTTT. Its protein is CASRVAGPNTGELFF.

The CDR3 DNA reads TGTGCCAGCAGCTCTAGAGATCCCCCCTACGAGCAGTACGTC. Protein product: CASSSRDPPYEQYV. This chain connects TRBV7-8 to TRBJ2-7, with D hard to call. The ends were cut back, 4 bases at V and 2 bases at J, with 12 bases in the middle. The CDR3 totals 14 residues. CDR1 SGHVS and CDR2 FQNEAQ come from the germline V gene.

With respect to this clonotype: One end of the junction varies from germline; a read error may be responsible. The chain is built from TRBV12-3 or TRBV12-4 and TRBJ2-5; 8 nucleotides match TRBD2. The CDR3 spans 14 residues. DNA for the CDR3: TGTGCCGGCAGTGACTTGACTAGCGCGGAGACCCAGTACTTC. Protein: CAGSDLTSAETQYF.

The V call is TRBV7-9, the J call TRBJ1-2; TRBD1 matches at 8 bases. This CDR3 comprises 17 residues. Germline CDR1 reads SEHNR; CDR2 reads FQNEAQ (reference sequence). V trimming: 2 bases; J trimming: 4 bases; junction bases outside the gene matches: 12. This CDR3 is CASSLPSMGQAVYGYTF. The CDR3 DNA follows: TGTGCCAGCAGCTTACCCTCAATGGGACAGGCTGTCTATGGCTACACCTTC. Drawing the rest from reference TRBV7-9 and TRBJ1-2, the complete variable domain is DTGVSQNPRHKITKRGQNVTFRCDPISEHNRLYWYRQTLGQGPEFLTYFQNEAQLEKSRLLSDRFSAERPKGSFSTLEIQRTEQGDSAMYLCASSLPSMGQAVYGYTFGSGTRLTVV.

The J gene is TRBJ2-2, the V gene TRBV19; a possible D gene is TRBD2 (6 bases). V was shortened by 0 bases and J by 13 bases, with 12 bases between the two germline ends. The CDR3 has 13 residues. Germline V gene data show CDR1 as LNHDA and CDR2 as SQIVND (reference sequence). CDR3 coding DNA: TGTGCCAGTAGTATAGAGATGGCGGGGCTGCTGTTTTTT. Protein product: CASSIEMAGLLFF.

This clonotype was observed a few times. The chain has TRBV6-2 or TRBV6-3 and TRBJ1-4; D gene uncertain. Germline V gives CDR1 MNHEY, CDR2 SVGEGT. The CDR3 runs to 15 residues. Trimming removed 6 bases from V and 7 bases from J, with 18 bases in between. CDR3 coding DNA: TGTGCCAGCAGACGACCATGGGATGCAGCTGAAAAACTGTTTTTT. This translates into CASRRPWDAAEKLFF.

The chain combines TRBV27 with TRBJ2-1, with a possible D match to TRBD1 (5 bases). V shed 2 bases and J shed 8 bases, with 10 bases lying between them. There are 13 residues in the CDR3. The germline gives CDR1 MNHEY, CDR2 SMNVEV (reference sequence). The CDR3 here is CASSLGARDEQFF. The CDR3 coding sequence is TGTGCCAGCAGTTTAGGGGCACGGGATGAGCAGTTCTTC.

The sample holds a few counts of this clonotype. This chain uses TRBV6-5 with TRBJ1-1; D unresolved. The CDR3 consists of 14 residues. Germline V gives CDR1 MNHEY, CDR2 SVGAGI. Between the trimmed V and J ends, which lost 0 bases and 4 bases, there was a span of 9 bases. CDR3 protein: CASSYSRGGTEAFF. The CDR3, as DNA: TGTGCCAGCAGTTACTCGCGGGGTGGCACTGAAGCTTTCTTT.

This clonotype showed up many times. This chain uses TRBV12-3 or TRBV12-4 with TRBJ1-1, with D possibly matching TRBD1 (5 bases). The CDR3 contains 17 residues. V lost 6 bases and J 0 bases, leaving 20 bases between the germline ends. The CDR3 nucleotides are TGTGCCAGCAGATTTGTGTTGTCTCAGGGAGTGAACACTGAAGCTTTCTTT. Protein sequence: CASRFVLSQGVNTEAFF.

This clonotype was observed a handful of times. V is TRBV4-3 and J is TRBJ1-2; 8 bases match TRBD1. The V segment lost 0 bases and the J segment 3 bases; nucleotides outside the gene matches: 6. Germline V gives CDR1 LGHNA, CDR2 YSLEER. CDR3 size: 16 residues. CDR3 loop: CASSQDGTGFDYGYTF. DNA for the CDR3: TGCGCCAGCAGCCAAGATGGGACAGGTTTTGACTATGGCTACACCTTC.

V usage is TRBV5-5 and J usage is TRBJ1-5; unclear D gene. CDR1 and CDR2 (germline): SGHKS, YYEKEE (reference sequence). The ends were cut back, 3 bases at V and 4 bases at J, with 11 bases in the middle. CDR3 size: 14 residues. For the CDR3, the DNA is TGTGCCAGCAGCTCGCTGGACGGGAATCAGCCCCAGCATTTT. It is translated as CASSSLDGNQPQHF. Full variable domain (missing parts from reference TRBV5-5 and TRBJ1-5): DAGVTQSPTHLIKTRGQQVTLRCSPISGHKSVSWYQQVLGQGPQFIFQYYEKEERGRGNFPDRFSARQFPNYSSELNVNALLLGDSALYLCASSSLDGNQPQHFGDGTRLSIL.